This is a list of T cell receptor beta chains from one sample in a study of T cells expressing NK-cell markers. TCRdb reprocessed the 5' RACE reads and reports one entry per CDR3 protein, with no DNA. Its table records hundreds of thousands of distinct CDR3 sequences. Sequenced input: blood T cells: a sorted CD56 or NKG2C T cell subset, CD4+ or CD8+ T cells, or bulk PBMC T cells (not recorded which). Receptors originate from a man aged 18-70 years in good health. CDR3s include the opening cysteine and the closing phenylalanine or tryptophan.

TRBJ2-5,TRBV7-6,CASSTRDRSETQYF
TRBJ2-3,TRBV24-1,CATGAWGPPNTQYF
TRBJ2-1,TRBV28,CSIMRGQGAREQFF
TRBJ2-6,TRBV7-2,CASSPGHSSGANVLTF
TRBJ1-3,TRBV6-5,CASSYGRRGSSGNTIYF
TRBJ1-2,TRBV3-1,CASSPGAGVYGYTF
TRBJ2-2,TRBV24-1,CATSAGIGELFF
TRBJ2-7,TRBV20-1,CSARLGEVRNEQYF
TRBJ2-3,TRBV4-1,CASSRLPGLAGENTQYF
TRBJ2-3,TRBV7-8,CASSESPGLAGRADTQYF
TRBJ2-2,TRBV12-3/TRBV12-4,CASRAPTSGGSGGELFF
TRBJ1-2,TRBV2,CARNTGGSYGYTF
TRBJ2-3,TRBV11-2,CASSSGQGRRADTQYF
TRBJ2-7,TRBV18,CASTSRDETYEQYF
TRBJ1-5,TRBV7-8,CASSLGPRFSPQHF
TRBJ1-5,TRBV7-9,CASSFSARRGSNQPQHF
TRBJ2-7,TRBV4-1,CASSQGPRAYEQYF
TRBJ2-5,TRBV9,CASSVGLVGKQETQYF
TRBJ2-5,TRBV7-9,CASIQLPGIAETQYF
TRBJ1-1,TRBV6-1,CASSAGKLNTEAFF
TRBJ2-3,TRBV20-1,CKVDGGPSTDTQYF
TRBJ2-1,TRBV20-1,CSAPGVNSYNEQFF
TRBJ2-7,TRBV7-8,CASSPKTGTYEQYF
TRBJ2-2,TRBV3-1,CASSQGGAGPNTGELFF
TRBJ2-4,TRBV20-1,CSARDPQGALKNIQYF
TRBJ2-7,TRBV5-1,CASSLSAVSREQYF
TRBJ1-5,TRBV5-6,CASSFGGTGGYQPQHF
TRBJ1-3,TRBV5-4,CASRTGGPTMGGNTIYF
TRBJ2-6,TRBV19,CASMDRVLSGANVLTF
TRBJ2-5,TRBV2,CASSDVGARKETQYF
TRBJ2-1,TRBV7-2,CASSTQLGGGGYNEQFF
TRBJ2-5,TRBV3-1,CASSRGAAETQYF
TRBJ2-1,TRBV5-1,CASSSQTSGGAYEQFF
TRBJ1-4,TRBV29-1,CSVEDVPQGGEKLFF
TRBJ1-6,TRBV9,CASSVDGWPNSPLHF
TRBJ2-2,TRBV6-2/TRBV6-3,CASSRQGTSTGELFF
TRBJ1-3,TRBV5-1,CASSQAESSGNTIYF